This TCR beta chain was sequenced for a study of blood T cell repertoires in COVID-19. Study as a whole: Researchers got acute and convalescent COVID-19 samples from the United States, Italy and Spain. PBMCs, B-cell-depleted T cells, or T cells were the source of the cDNA or gDNA that made up the material.

This CDR3 is 19 amino acids long. The V segment lost 4 bases and the J segment 0 bases; nucleotides outside the gene matches: 14. CDR1 is SGHNT and CDR2 is YYREEE in the germline V gene (reference sequence). Authors' processing steps: Amplification of reference gene primers was used by the study to estimate nucleated cell counts. Produced via immunoSEQ multiplex PCR; TCRdb's table is partial and in-frame only. V and J calls plus clone size are reproduced from that table; the DNA served to infer D and trimming. The repertoire consists of 400,000 to 500,000 clones, with roughly 90% occurring once and the leading ten covering 1.4%.

The sample comprised peripheral blood. The chain combines TRBV5-4 with TRBJ2-3, with TRBD2 matching 10 bases. The sequence was obtained from a woman between 25 and 40 years old with active or convalescent COVID-19. CDR3 nucleotides: TGTGCCAGCAGCAGACCGTTAGCGGGGGGTACCACTAGCACAGATACGCAGTATTTT. This translates into CASSRPLAGGTTSTDTQYF. The whole variable domain, filled in from reference TRBV5-4 and TRBJ2-3, reads ETGVTQSPTHLIKTRGQQVTLRCSSQSGHNTVSWYQQALGQGPQFIFQYYREEENGRGNFPPRFSGLQFPNYSSELNVNALELDDSALYLCASSRPLAGGTTSTDTQYFGPGTRLTVL.